One T cell receptor (beta chain) is described in this entry. The CDR3 contains 12 residues. V was clipped by 6 bases and J by 6 bases, with 11 bases between them. CDR1 is MNHEY and CDR2 is SVGAGI in the germline V gene. The sample is drawn from a study of blood T cell repertoires in COVID-19. Authors' methods: Using reference gene primer amplification, nucleated cell counts were estimated. Measured with immunoSEQ multiplex PCR; TCRdb has only the in-frame clones, and not every one. The V and J calls and clone size were taken over from that table, and D and trimming were inferred from the DNA. Among about 180,000 clones, about 86% were seen once, and the ten largest hold 7.5% to 10%.

J is TRBJ1-2 and V is TRBV6-5; D might be TRBD1 (6 bases). The sample taken for sequencing was peripheral blood. The source is a man aged 50 to 59 with active or convalescent COVID-19. CDR3 DNA sequence: TGTGCCAGCAGGGATTCAGGGGATGGCTACACCTTC. Amino acid sequence: CASRDSGDGYTF.